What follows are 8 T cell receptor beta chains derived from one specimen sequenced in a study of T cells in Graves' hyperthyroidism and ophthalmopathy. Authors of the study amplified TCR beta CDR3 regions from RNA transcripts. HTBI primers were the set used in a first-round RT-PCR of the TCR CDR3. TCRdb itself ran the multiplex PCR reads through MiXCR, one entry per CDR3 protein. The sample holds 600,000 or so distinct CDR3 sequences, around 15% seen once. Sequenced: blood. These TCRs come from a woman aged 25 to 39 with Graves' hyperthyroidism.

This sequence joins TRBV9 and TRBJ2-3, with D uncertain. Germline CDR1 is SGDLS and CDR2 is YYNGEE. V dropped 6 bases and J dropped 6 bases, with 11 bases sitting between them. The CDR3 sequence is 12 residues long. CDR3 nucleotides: TGTGCCAGCACCCAAAAATGGGATACGCAGTATTTT. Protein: CASTQKWDTQYF.

CDR3 sequence reads: CASRAGLALTYEQYF. The CDR3 region has the DNA TGCGCCAGCAGAGCGGGACTAGCGCTGACCTACGAGCAGTACTTC. The chain couples TRBV5-1 to TRBJ2-7, with 10 bases that match TRBD2. V lost 5 bases and J lost 2; bases outside the gene matches: 7. CDR3 length: 15 amino acids. Germline CDR1 is SGHRS and CDR2 is YFSETQ. The full variable domain, completed using reference TRBV5-1 and TRBJ2-7, is KAGVTQTPRYLIKTRGQQVTLSCSPISGHRSVSWYQQTPGQGLQFLFEYFSETQRNKGNFPGRFSGRQFSNSRSEMNVSTLELGDSALYLCASRAGLALTYEQYFGPGTRLTVT.

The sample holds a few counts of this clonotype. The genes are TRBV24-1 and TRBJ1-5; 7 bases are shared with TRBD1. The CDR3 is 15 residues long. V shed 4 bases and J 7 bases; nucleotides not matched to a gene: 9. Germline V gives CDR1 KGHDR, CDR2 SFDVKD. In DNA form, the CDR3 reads TGTGCCACCAGTGACCCATCCGGGACAGACCAGCCCCAGCATTTT. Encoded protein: CATSDPSGTDQPQHF.

The CDR3 DNA sequence: TGTGCCAGTAGTCCTCTAGCGGGAGCAAACGAGCAGTACTTC. Translation gives CASSPLAGANEQYF. V and J are TRBV19 and TRBJ2-7, with 10 nucleotides matching TRBD2. V dropped 5 bases and J dropped 5; count of bases not matched to a gene: 6. Per germline, CDR1 LNHDA and CDR2 SQIVND (reference sequence). The CDR3 length is 14 residues.

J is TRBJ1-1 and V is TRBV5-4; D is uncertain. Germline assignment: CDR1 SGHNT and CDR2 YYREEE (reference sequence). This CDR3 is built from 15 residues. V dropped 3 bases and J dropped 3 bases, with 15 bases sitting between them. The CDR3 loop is CASSSLGRSYTEAFF. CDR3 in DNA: TGTGCCAGCAGCTCCCTCGGCCGGTCTTACACTGAAGCTTTCTTT. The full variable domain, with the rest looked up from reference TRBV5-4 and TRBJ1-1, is ETGVTQSPTHLIKTRGQQVTLRCSSQSGHNTVSWYQQALGQGPQFIFQYYREEENGRGNFPPRFSGLQFPNYSSELNVNALELDDSALYLCASSSLGRSYTEAFFGQGTRLTVV.

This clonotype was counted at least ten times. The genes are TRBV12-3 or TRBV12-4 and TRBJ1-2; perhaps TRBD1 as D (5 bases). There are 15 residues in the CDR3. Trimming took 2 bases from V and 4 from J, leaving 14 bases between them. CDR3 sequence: CASSLNPAGPYGYTF. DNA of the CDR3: TGTGCCAGCAGTTTAAACCCTGCAGGGCCCTATGGCTACACCTTC.

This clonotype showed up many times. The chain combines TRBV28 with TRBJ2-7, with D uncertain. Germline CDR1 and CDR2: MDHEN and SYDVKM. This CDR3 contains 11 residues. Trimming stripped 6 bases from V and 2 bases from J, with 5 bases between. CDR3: CASREAYEQYF. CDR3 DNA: TGTGCCAGCAGAGAGGCCTACGAGCAGTACTTC.

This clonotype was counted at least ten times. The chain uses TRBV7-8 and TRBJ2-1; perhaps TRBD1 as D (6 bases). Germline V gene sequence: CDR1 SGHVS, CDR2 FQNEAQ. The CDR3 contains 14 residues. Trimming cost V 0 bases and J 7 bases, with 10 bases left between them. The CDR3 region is CASSLARGENEQFF. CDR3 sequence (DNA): TGTGCCAGCAGCTTAGCCAGGGGAGAGAATGAGCAGTTCTTC.